This entry lists 14 T cell receptor beta chains sequenced from one sample in a study of cytomegalovirus exposure and HLA in healthy donors. Amplification used 60 Vbeta primers and 13 Jbeta primers. Sequencing used immunoSEQ multiplex PCR; TCRdb keeps in-frame clones, though not all of them. The sample contains some 90,000 clones, around 80% of which appear only once. The specimen sequenced was PBMCs. Every receptor here comes from a man aged 40-49 years in good health and CMV-seronegative.

The chain recombines TRBV30 with TRBJ2-7, with a weak D call TRBD2 (6 bases). The V gene lost 3 bases and the J gene lost 12 bases, with 21 bases spanning the gap. The CDR3 extends over 13 amino acids. Germline values: CDR1 GTSNPN, CDR2 SVGIG (reference sequence). The CDR3 DNA reads TGTGCCTGGAGAACACGGGACTCCCCCCGAGGGTACTTC. Translated, it gives CAWRTRDSPRGYF.

V usage is TRBV5-1 and J usage is TRBJ2-7, with TRBD1 identical over 12 bases. CDR1 and CDR2 (germline): SGHRS, YFSETQ. V trimming: 4 bases; J trimming: 4 bases; junction bases outside the gene matches: 6. This CDR3 is 15 amino acids long. The CDR3 spells CASSDGTGGVYEQYF. Here the CDR3 DNA reads TGCGCCAGCAGCGATGGGACAGGGGGCGTATACGAGCAGTACTTC.

The V and J genes are TRBV6-1 and TRBJ2-3; the match to TRBD2 covers 7 bases. The CDR3 loop spans 12 amino acids. Germline V CDR1 and CDR2: MNHNS, SASEGT. Trimming took 1 base from V and 9 from J; bases not matched to a gene: 1. CDR3: CASSEGGLTQYF. In nucleotides, the CDR3 is TGTGCCAGCAGTGAAGGGGGACTAACGCAGTATTTT.

This clone was seen only once. The V call is TRBV4-1, the J call TRBJ1-5; D is unclear. This CDR3 comprises 19 residues. V was pared by 0 bases and J by 0 bases, with 18 bases between. From germline, CDR1 is MGHRA and CDR2 YSYEKL. CDR3 in DNA: TGCGCCAGCAGCCAAGAAAAAAGGTTTACAGCCGATAGCAATCAGCCCCAGCATTTT. This translates into CASSQEKRFTADSNQPQHF.

This rearrangement joins TRBV29-1 to TRBJ1-6; no firm D call. The CDR3 extends over 15 amino acids. V was clipped by 7 bases and J by 0 bases, with 13 bases between them. CDR1 is SQVTM and CDR2 is ANQGSEA in the germline V gene. For the CDR3, the DNA is TGCAGCGCACGGACTGGAGACTCCTATAATTCACCCCTCCACTTT. Its protein is CSARTGDSYNSPLHF.

The CDR3 region is CASSYSFSSYNEQFF. CDR3 nucleotide sequence: TGTGCCAGCAGCTACAGCTTTAGCTCCTACAATGAGCAGTTCTTC. The chain carries TRBV7-2 and TRBJ2-1; no clear D gene. Germline assignment: CDR1 SGHTA and CDR2 FQGNSA. Trimming pared 4 bases from V and 0 bases from J, leaving 10 bases between. The CDR3 is 15 residues long. Full variable domain (outside the CDR3, taken from reference TRBV7-2 and TRBJ2-1): GAGVSQSPSNKVTEKGKDVELRCDPISGHTALYWYRQSLGQGLEFLIYFQGNSAPDKSGLPSDRFSAERTGGSVSTLTIQRTQQEDSAVYLCASSYSFSSYNEQFFGPGTRLTVL.

The rearrangement links TRBV29-1 to TRBJ2-4, with no clear D. Germline CDR1 SQVTM, CDR2 ANQGSEA. This CDR3 has 13 amino acids. Between the trimmed V and J ends, which lost 6 bases and 0 bases, there was a span of 9 bases. The CDR3 protein is CSVAELAKNIQYF. The CDR3 DNA reads TGCAGCGTGGCGGAGTTAGCCAAAAACATTCAGTACTTC. Using reference TRBV29-1 and TRBJ2-4 for the parts outside the CDR3, the full variable domain is SAVISQKPSRDICQRGTSLTIQCQVDSQVTMMFWYRQQPGQSLTLIATANQGSEATYESGFVIDKFPISRPNLTFSTLTVSNMSPEDSSIYLCSVAELAKNIQYFGAGTRLSVL.

The rearrangement joins TRBV28 to TRBJ1-5; the match to TRBD1 covers 7 bases. The junction had 5 bases not matched to a gene; V was cut back by 6 bases and J by 0 bases. Germline V gene sequence: CDR1 MDHEN, CDR2 SYDVKM. The CDR3 sequence is 15 residues long. CDR3 residues: CASRDEGASNQPQHF. CDR3 in DNA: TGTGCCAGCAGAGACGAGGGGGCTAGCAATCAGCCCCAGCATTTT.

This clone was seen a few times. The gene calls are TRBV7-2 and TRBJ2-1; possible D gene TRBD2, 6 bases. The CDR3 runs to 16 residues. V gave up 2 bases and J gave up 4 bases, with 15 bases separating them. CDR1 is SGHTA, CDR2 FQGNSA, per germline. CDR3 in amino acids: CASSLFGEVVYNEQFF. The CDR3, as DNA: TGTGCCAGCAGCTTATTCGGGGAGGTGGTTTACAATGAGCAGTTCTTC.

The V call is TRBV27, the J call TRBJ2-7, with TRBD1 as a possible D gene (5 bases). Trimming took 5 bases from V and 0 from J, leaving 14 bases between them. This CDR3 contains 15 residues. CDR1 is MNHEY, CDR2 SMNVEV, per germline (reference sequence). The DNA of the CDR3 is TGTGCCAGCAGTCCCAATTGGGGCCGCTCCTACGAGCAGTACTTC. Amino acid sequence: CASSPNWGRSYEQYF.

This clone was found a few times. The chain employs TRBV5-6 and TRBJ2-3; 11 nucleotides align to TRBD2. The CDR3 spans 16 residues. V gave up 4 bases and J gave up 2 bases; unmatched junction bases: 6. Germline V gene data show CDR1 as SGHDT and CDR2 as YYEEEE. The CDR3 coding sequence is TGTGCCAGCAGCCCCACTAGCGGGGGACCCACAGATACGCAGTATTTT. As protein: CASSPTSGGPTDTQYF.

V gene TRBV5-5 combines with J gene TRBJ2-1; no clear D gene. CDR1 is SGHKS and CDR2 is YYEKEE in the germline V gene (reference sequence). V shed 1 base and J shed 13 bases, with 12 bases lying between them. The CDR3 totals 12 residues. CDR3 sequence (DNA): TGTGCCAGCAGCTTGAGTTTCCAGGAACAGTTCTTC. It is translated as CASSLSFQEQFF.

The chain combines TRBV4-3 with TRBJ1-3; D is unresolved. The CDR3 consists of 14 residues. Germline CDR1 is LGHNA and CDR2 is YSLEER. Trimming cost V 4 bases and J 2 bases, with 9 bases left between them. The CDR3 sequence is CASSPQEPGNTIYF. CDR3 DNA sequence: TGCGCCAGCAGCCCCCAGGAACCTGGAAACACCATATATTTT.

The chain uses TRBV19 and TRBJ2-3; 8 nucleotides agree with TRBD1. Trimming cost V 7 bases and J 0 bases; bases outside gene matches: 9. The CDR3 contains 16 residues. Germline values: CDR1 LNHDA, CDR2 SQIVND (reference sequence). DNA for the CDR3: TGTGCCAGTACCCCTTACAGGACAGGGAGCACAGATACGCAGTATTTT. This translates into CASTPYRTGSTDTQYF.